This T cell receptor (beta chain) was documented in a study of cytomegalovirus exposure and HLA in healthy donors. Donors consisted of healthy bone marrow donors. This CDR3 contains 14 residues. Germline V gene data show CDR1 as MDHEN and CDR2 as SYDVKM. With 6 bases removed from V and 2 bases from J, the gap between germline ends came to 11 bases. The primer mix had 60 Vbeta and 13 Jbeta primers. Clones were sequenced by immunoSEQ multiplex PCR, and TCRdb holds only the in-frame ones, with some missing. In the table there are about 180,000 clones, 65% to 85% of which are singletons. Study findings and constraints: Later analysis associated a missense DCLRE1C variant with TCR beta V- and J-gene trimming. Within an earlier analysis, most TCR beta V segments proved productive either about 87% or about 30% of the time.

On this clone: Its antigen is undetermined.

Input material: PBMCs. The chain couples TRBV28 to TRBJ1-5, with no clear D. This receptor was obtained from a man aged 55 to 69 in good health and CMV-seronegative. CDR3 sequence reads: CASSLGVRNQPQHF. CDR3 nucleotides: TGTGCCAGCAGCCTAGGCGTCCGCAATCAGCCCCAGCATTTT.